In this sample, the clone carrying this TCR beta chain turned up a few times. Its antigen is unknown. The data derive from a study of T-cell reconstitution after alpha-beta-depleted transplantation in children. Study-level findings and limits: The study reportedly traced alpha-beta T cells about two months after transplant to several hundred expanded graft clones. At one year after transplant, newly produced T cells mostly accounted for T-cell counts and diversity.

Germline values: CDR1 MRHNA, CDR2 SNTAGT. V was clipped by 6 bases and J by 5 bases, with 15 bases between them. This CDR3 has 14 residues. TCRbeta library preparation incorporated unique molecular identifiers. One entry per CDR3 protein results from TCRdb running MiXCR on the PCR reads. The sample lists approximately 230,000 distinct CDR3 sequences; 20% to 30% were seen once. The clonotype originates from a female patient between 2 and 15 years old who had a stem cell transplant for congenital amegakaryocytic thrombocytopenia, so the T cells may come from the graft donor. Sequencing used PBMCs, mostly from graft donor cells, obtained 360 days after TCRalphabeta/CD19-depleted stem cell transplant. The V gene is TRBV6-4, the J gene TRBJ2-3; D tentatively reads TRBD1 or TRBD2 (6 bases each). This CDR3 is CASRRGAGVDTQYF. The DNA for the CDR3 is TGTGCCAGCAGAAGGGGGGCCGGGGTAGATACGCAGTATTTT.